This is a list of T cell receptor beta chains from one sample in a study of identical twins. TCRdb independently ran MiXCR on the 5' RACE reads; one entry per CDR3 protein. Here the sample spans hundreds of thousands of distinct CDR3 sequences, under 9% being singletons. These data are also associated with another study on yellow fever vaccine responses in identical twins.

Sequenced input: memory (CD45RO+) T cells sorted from blood. The receptor source for this set is a woman aged 18-29 years in good health. CDR3s include the opening cysteine and the closing phenylalanine or tryptophan. The order of the fields is D gene, V gene, clone size, J gene, CDR3 protein, CDR3 DNA. A D gene is named only where the DNA matches it firmly. Expanded clones are given a class, and other clones once, few, many or no size at all.

d_gene: NA
v_gene: TRBV2
abundance: NA
j_gene: TRBJ1-1
CDR3aa: CASIGTQNTEAFF
CDR3nt: TGTGCCAGCATTGGGACACAGAACACTGAAGCTTTCTTT

d_gene: NA
v_gene: TRBV3-1
abundance: NA
j_gene: TRBJ2-5
CDR3aa: CASSQDRVVRTQYF
CDR3nt: TGTGCCAGCAGCCAAGATAGGGTTGTACGGACCCAGTACTTC

d_gene: NA
v_gene: TRBV28
abundance: many
j_gene: TRBJ2-1
CDR3aa: CASRTGTDSYNEQFF
CDR3nt: TGTGCCAGCAGAACCGGGACGGACTCCTACAATGAGCAGTTCTTC

d_gene: TRBD1
v_gene: TRBV20-1
abundance: NA
j_gene: TRBJ1-2
CDR3aa: CSASPGGSYGYTF
CDR3nt: TGCAGTGCTAGTCCAGGGGGAAGCTATGGCTACACCTTC

d_gene: TRBD2
v_gene: TRBV11-2
abundance: many
j_gene: TRBJ2-1
CDR3aa: CASSSPPGTSGNFHNEQFF
CDR3nt: TGTGCCAGCAGCTCCCCCCCCGGGACTAGCGGTAACTTTCACAATGAGCAGTTCTTC

d_gene: NA
v_gene: TRBV5-8
abundance: few
j_gene: TRBJ1-1
CDR3aa: CASKSDGGWILDTEAFF
CDR3nt: TGTGCCAGCAAAAGCGACGGAGGATGGATTTTGGACACTGAAGCTTTCTTT

d_gene: TRBD2
v_gene: TRBV11-2
abundance: many
j_gene: TRBJ2-2
CDR3aa: CASSLALAGSGELFF
CDR3nt: TGTGCCAGCAGCTTAGCACTAGCGGGAAGCGGGGAGCTGTTTTTT

d_gene: NA
v_gene: TRBV4-1
abundance: NA
j_gene: TRBJ1-1
CDR3aa: CASRQDLMNTEALF
CDR3nt: TGCGCCAGCAGACAGGATCTCATGAACACTGAAGCTCTCTTT

d_gene: TRBD2
v_gene: TRBV12-3/TRBV12-4
abundance: few
j_gene: TRBJ2-1
CDR3aa: CASSLRDLGLAGGPLEFF
CDR3nt: TGTGCCAGCAGTTTAAGGGATTTGGGACTAGCGGGGGGTCCCCTGGAGTTCTTC

d_gene: NA
v_gene: TRBV9
abundance: once
j_gene: TRBJ2-7
CDR3aa: CASSVAPGSSYEQYF
CDR3nt: TGTGCCAGCAGCGTAGCCCCGGGAAGCTCCTACGAGCAGTACTTC

d_gene: NA
v_gene: TRBV2
abundance: many
j_gene: TRBJ1-2
CDR3aa: CASKGQLYGYTF
CDR3nt: TGTGCCAGCAAAGGACAGCTCTATGGCTACACCTTC

d_gene: NA
v_gene: TRBV3-1
abundance: NA
j_gene: TRBJ1-3
CDR3aa: CASSHRNTIYF
CDR3nt: TGTGCCAGCAGCCACAGAAACACCATATATTTT

d_gene: TRBD2
v_gene: TRBV28
abundance: few
j_gene: TRBJ2-1
CDR3aa: CASTPRAGAYNEQFF
CDR3nt: TGTGCCAGCACCCCACGAGCGGGAGCCTACAATGAGCAGTTCTTC

d_gene: NA
v_gene: TRBV6-1
abundance: few
j_gene: TRBJ1-3
CDR3aa: CASSEDGVRGNTIYF
CDR3nt: TGTGCCAGCAGTGAAGATGGGGTCCGTGGAAACACCATATATTTT

d_gene: NA
v_gene: TRBV20-1
abundance: few
j_gene: TRBJ1-4
CDR3aa: CSAPLTTNEKLFF
CDR3nt: TGCAGTGCTCCTCTGACAACTAATGAAAAACTGTTTTTT

d_gene: TRBD1
v_gene: TRBV3-1
abundance: NA
j_gene: TRBJ2-1
CDR3aa: CASSQGAWGYNEQFF
CDR3nt: TGTGCCAGCAGTCAGGGGGCCTGGGGCTACAATGAGCAGTTCTTC

d_gene: NA
v_gene: TRBV7-8
abundance: many
j_gene: TRBJ2-5
CDR3aa: CASSWDAGETQYF
CDR3nt: TGTGCCAGCAGCTGGGACGCCGGAGAGACCCAGTACTTC

d_gene: TRBD1
v_gene: TRBV5-1
abundance: few
j_gene: TRBJ2-1
CDR3aa: CASSVSRGPPVDEQFF
CDR3nt: TGCGCCAGCAGCGTAAGCAGGGGGCCCCCCGTGGATGAGCAGTTCTTC

d_gene: NA
v_gene: TRBV3-1
abundance: NA
j_gene: TRBJ1-2
CDR3aa: CASSQTIRGGKFYTF
CDR3nt: TGTGCCAGCAGCCAAACCATACGCGGGGGCAAATTCTACACCTTC

d_gene: NA
v_gene: TRBV4-1
abundance: many
j_gene: TRBJ2-5
CDR3aa: CASSQPTGNQETQYF
CDR3nt: TGCGCCAGCAGCCAGCCCACGGGAAACCAAGAGACCCAGTACTTC

d_gene: TRBD2
v_gene: TRBV24-1
abundance: NA
j_gene: TRBJ2-1
CDR3aa: CATSDLDSGLADRNEQFF
CDR3nt: TGTGCCACCAGTGATTTGGATTCGGGACTAGCGGATCGAAATGAGCAGTTCTTC

d_gene: TRBD2
v_gene: TRBV7-9
abundance: many
j_gene: TRBJ2-1
CDR3aa: CASSVGLADYNEQFF
CDR3nt: TGTGCCAGCAGCGTGGGACTAGCGGACTACAATGAGCAGTTCTTC

d_gene: TRBD2
v_gene: TRBV2
abundance: many
j_gene: TRBJ2-5
CDR3aa: CASSSPRDYQETQYF
CDR3nt: TGTGCCAGCAGTAGTCCACGGGACTATCAAGAGACCCAGTACTTC

d_gene: TRBD2
v_gene: TRBV19
abundance: few
j_gene: TRBJ2-5
CDR3aa: CASSRLAGGGETQYF
CDR3nt: TGTGCCAGTAGTCGACTAGCGGGAGGAGGGGAGACCCAGTACTTC

d_gene: NA
v_gene: TRBV5-8
abundance: many
j_gene: TRBJ1-6
CDR3aa: CASIRISGAGYNSPLHF
CDR3nt: TGTGCCAGCATCCGAATCTCGGGGGCCGGCTATAATTCACCCCTCCACTTT

d_gene: TRBD1
v_gene: TRBV6-1
abundance: few
j_gene: TRBJ1-6
CDR3aa: CASSEGDRGRNSPLHF
CDR3nt: TGTGCCAGCAGTGAAGGGGACAGGGGACGGAATTCACCCCTCCACTTT

d_gene: NA
v_gene: TRBV15
abundance: many
j_gene: TRBJ2-5
CDR3aa: CATSRVGGLMAETQYF
CDR3nt: TGTGCCACCAGCAGAGTTGGGGGTCTTATGGCGGAGACCCAGTACTTC

d_gene: NA
v_gene: TRBV5-1
abundance: NA
j_gene: TRBJ2-1
CDR3aa: CASSSISRGSEQFF
CDR3nt: TGCGCCAGCAGCTCGATATCCAGAGGGAGTGAGCAGTTCTTC

d_gene: TRBD1
v_gene: TRBV28
abundance: many
j_gene: TRBJ1-5
CDR3aa: CASSSTGQNQPQHF
CDR3nt: TGTGCCAGCAGTTCGACAGGGCAAAATCAGCCCCAGCATTTT

d_gene: TRBD1
v_gene: TRBV5-4
abundance: NA
j_gene: TRBJ1-2
CDR3aa: CASSLELGQGDYGYTF
CDR3nt: TGTGCCAGCAGCTTGGAATTGGGACAGGGGGACTATGGCTACACCTTC

d_gene: NA
v_gene: TRBV2
abundance: NA
j_gene: TRBJ2-1
CDR3aa: CASSVEVGHEQFF
CDR3nt: TGTGCCAGCAGTGTTGAGGTGGGACATGAGCAGTTCTTC

d_gene: TRBD2
v_gene: TRBV28
abundance: few
j_gene: TRBJ2-2
CDR3aa: CASSFGTREAGELFF
CDR3nt: TGTGCCAGCAGTTTTGGGACTAGGGAGGCCGGGGAGCTGTTTTTT

d_gene: NA
v_gene: TRBV6-6
abundance: NA
j_gene: TRBJ1-1
CDR3aa: CASSNSLEAFF
CDR3nt: TGTGCCAGCAGTAATTCGCTAGAAGCTTTCTTT

d_gene: TRBD2
v_gene: TRBV25-1
abundance: few
j_gene: TRBJ2-1
CDR3aa: CASSEFLHIAGGDNEQFF
CDR3nt: TGTGCCAGCAGTGAATTCCTACATATAGCGGGAGGAGACAATGAGCAGTTCTTC

d_gene: NA
v_gene: TRBV7-9
abundance: NA
j_gene: TRBJ2-1
CDR3aa: CASSLGQVNEQFF
CDR3nt: TGTGCCAGCAGCTTAGGACAGGTCAATGAGCAGTTCTTC

d_gene: NA
v_gene: TRBV10-3
abundance: few
j_gene: TRBJ1-2
CDR3aa: CAIRPEGSYGYTF
CDR3nt: TGTGCCATCAGACCCGAGGGGAGCTATGGCTACACCTTC

d_gene: NA
v_gene: TRBV7-8
abundance: NA
j_gene: TRBJ1-1
CDR3aa: CASSLEGPTEAFF
CDR3nt: TGTGCCAGCAGCTTAGAAGGACCCACTGAAGCTTTCTTT

d_gene: NA
v_gene: TRBV3-1
abundance: NA
j_gene: TRBJ2-6
CDR3aa: CASTTGFSVGANVLTF
CDR3nt: TGTGCCAGCACCACAGGGTTTTCGGTCGGGGCCAACGTCCTGACTTTC

d_gene: NA
v_gene: TRBV15
abundance: few
j_gene: TRBJ2-5
CDR3aa: CATSRDGPQETQYF
CDR3nt: TGTGCCACCAGCAGAGATGGGCCACAAGAGACCCAGTACTTC

d_gene: NA
v_gene: TRBV12-3/TRBV12-4
abundance: NA
j_gene: TRBJ2-2
CDR3aa: CASRALSVGTGELFF
CDR3nt: TGTGCCAGCAGAGCACTCTCCGTTGGCACCGGGGAGCTGTTTTTT

d_gene: NA
v_gene: TRBV6-1
abundance: NA
j_gene: TRBJ2-5
CDR3aa: CASSVGATGTQYF
CDR3nt: TGTGCCAGCAGTGTCGGCGCCACTGGGACCCAGTACTTC

d_gene: TRBD1
v_gene: TRBV2
abundance: few
j_gene: TRBJ1-1
CDR3aa: CASNLPTGGFKAEAFF
CDR3nt: TGTGCCAGCAACCTACCGACAGGGGGCTTCAAAGCTGAAGCTTTCTTT

d_gene: NA
v_gene: TRBV20-1
abundance: NA
j_gene: TRBJ2-6
CDR3aa: CSARITGANVLTF
CDR3nt: TGCAGTGCTAGAATAACTGGGGCCAACGTCCTGACTTTC

d_gene: NA
v_gene: TRBV11-2
abundance: NA
j_gene: TRBJ2-1
CDR3aa: CASSRGTAGNEQFF
CDR3nt: TGTGCCAGCAGCCGGGGGACGGCCGGAAATGAGCAGTTCTTC

d_gene: NA
v_gene: TRBV10-3
abundance: NA
j_gene: TRBJ1-2
CDR3aa: CAISELGTNYGYTF
CDR3nt: TGTGCCATCAGTGAGTTGGGGACCAACTATGGCTACACCTTC

d_gene: TRBD2
v_gene: TRBV11-3
abundance: few
j_gene: TRBJ2-7
CDR3aa: CASSLGTSGDYEQYF
CDR3nt: TGTGCCAGCAGCCTTGGGACTAGCGGTGACTACGAGCAGTACTTC

d_gene: TRBD1
v_gene: TRBV6-4
abundance: many
j_gene: TRBJ2-3
CDR3aa: CASSESAQGATDTQYF
CDR3nt: TGTGCCAGCAGTGAGTCGGCACAGGGGGCTACGGATACGCAGTATTTT

d_gene: NA
v_gene: TRBV21-1
abundance: NA
j_gene: TRBJ2-1
CDR3aa: CASVRNEQFF
CDR3nt: TGTGCCAGCGTGCGAAATGAGCAGTTCTTC

d_gene: NA
v_gene: TRBV25-1
abundance: many
j_gene: TRBJ1-6
CDR3aa: CASRRGGINSPLHF
CDR3nt: TGTGCCAGCAGGAGGGGGGGGATTAATTCACCCCTCCACTTT

d_gene: NA
v_gene: TRBV6-1
abundance: NA
j_gene: TRBJ1-1
CDR3aa: CASTDSPNTEAFF
CDR3nt: TGTGCCAGCACCGACAGTCCGAACACTGAAGCTTTCTTT

d_gene: NA
v_gene: TRBV29-1
abundance: few
j_gene: TRBJ1-3
CDR3aa: CSVQTFRGLSGNTIYF
CDR3nt: TGCAGCGTTCAAACCTTCAGGGGCCTCTCTGGAAACACCATATATTTT

d_gene: TRBD2
v_gene: TRBV5-1
abundance: many
j_gene: TRBJ2-1
CDR3aa: CASSPSGSSYNEQFF
CDR3nt: TGTGCCAGCAGCCCTAGCGGGAGCTCCTACAATGAGCAGTTCTTC

d_gene: TRBD2
v_gene: TRBV12-3/TRBV12-4
abundance: many
j_gene: TRBJ2-1
CDR3aa: CASSLEGTSSSNEQFF
CDR3nt: TGTGCCAGCAGTTTAGAAGGGACTAGTAGTTCCAATGAGCAGTTCTTC

d_gene: NA
v_gene: TRBV20-1
abundance: NA
j_gene: TRBJ2-1
CDR3aa: CSAKRGGGAYNEQFF
CDR3nt: TGCAGTGCAAAACGAGGGGGAGGGGCCTACAATGAGCAGTTCTTC

d_gene: NA
v_gene: TRBV5-1
abundance: NA
j_gene: TRBJ1-1
CDR3aa: CASSFARGGTEAFF
CDR3nt: TGCGCCAGCAGCTTCGCCAGGGGAGGCACTGAAGCTTTCTTT

d_gene: TRBD1
v_gene: TRBV28
abundance: few
j_gene: TRBJ1-4
CDR3aa: CASRTGGAYEKLFF
CDR3nt: TGTGCCAGCAGAACAGGGGGCGCATATGAAAAACTGTTTTTT

d_gene: NA
v_gene: TRBV12-3/TRBV12-4
abundance: many
j_gene: TRBJ2-3
CDR3aa: CASSKEWGGGDTQYF
CDR3nt: TGTGCCAGCAGTAAGGAATGGGGGGGCGGAGATACGCAGTATTTT

d_gene: TRBD2
v_gene: TRBV15
abundance: few
j_gene: TRBJ2-4
CDR3aa: CATSIRLAGGNLAKNIQYF
CDR3nt: TGTGCCACCAGCATAAGACTAGCGGGAGGAAATTTAGCCAAAAACATTCAGTACTTC

d_gene: NA
v_gene: TRBV2
abundance: few
j_gene: TRBJ2-7
CDR3aa: CASSDRGRDEQYF
CDR3nt: TGTGCCAGCAGTGACCGGGGGCGAGACGAGCAGTACTTC

d_gene: NA
v_gene: TRBV20-1
abundance: many
j_gene: TRBJ2-3
CDR3aa: CSATGPMPPDTQYF
CDR3nt: TGCAGTGCCACGGGCCCAATGCCCCCAGATACGCAGTATTTT